The T cell receptor (beta chain) under discussion was sequenced for a study of CD8 T cells in Susac syndrome. The authors sequenced TCR beta from blood CD8+ and CD4+ T cells. TEMRA cells were FACS-enriched, unlike CD8+ and CD4+ T cells, which were negatively isolated. RNA in amounts of about 0.45 to 1 ug was reverse transcribed with random hexamers. The method of amplification for TCR beta CDR3 was immunoSEQ multiplex PCR, covering 54 Vbeta and 13 Jbeta. MiXCR, applied by TCRdb to the immunoSEQ multiplex PCR reads, yields one record per CDR3 protein. Seen here are tens of thousands of distinct CDR3 sequences, more than 85% observed once, and the top ten hold 0.5% to 0.6%. Trimming removed 2 bases from V and 6 bases from J, with 11 bases in between. Germline V lookup: CDR1 SNHLY, CDR2 FYNNEI. The CDR3 has 14 residues.

The TCR sequence derives from a human donor in good health. The V gene is TRBV2, the J gene TRBJ2-1; D call uncertain. Material for sequencing was CD8+ T cells from PBMCs. The CDR3 DNA follows: TGTGCCAGCAGTGAAACCGATTCGGGCAATGAGCAGTTCTTC. It encodes CASSETDSGNEQFF. Full variable domain (missing parts from reference TRBV2 and TRBJ2-1): EPEVTQTPSHQVTQMGQEVILRCVPISNHLYFYWYRQILGQKVEFLVSFYNNEISEKSEIFDDQFSVERPDGSNFTLKIRSTKLEDSAMYFCASSETDSGNEQFFGPGTRLTVL.